The 2 T cell receptor beta chains listed next were all sequenced from one sample in a study of cytomegalovirus exposure and HLA in healthy donors. The repertoire was sequenced with immunoSEQ multiplex PCR; TCRdb's copy has only in-frame clones and lacks some. The table lists 150,000 or so clones, about nine tenths of them singletons. Sample: PBMCs. These receptors originate from a young man in good health and CMV-seropositive.

V and J are TRBV2 and TRBJ1-4, with a possible D match to TRBD1 (6 bases). Trimming left V 5 bases short and J 4 bases short, with 35 bases between. The CDR3 spans 22 residues. Germline V CDR1 and CDR2: SNHLY, FYNNEI. The CDR3 reads CASSPNVARLTGGRNVNEKLFF. DNA of the CDR3: TGTGCCAGCAGTCCAAACGTGGCGCGTCTAACGGGGGGCCGAAACGTTAATGAAAAACTGTTTTTT.

This clone has more than one count but fewer than ten. The CDR3 here is CASSLAGGRSYEQYF. The CDR3 DNA reads TGTGCCAGCAGCTTAGCGGGAGGGCGATCCTACGAGCAGTACTTC. The chain couples TRBV7-2 to TRBJ2-7, with 7 positions matching TRBD2. V trimming: 0 bases; J trimming: 1 base; junction bases outside the gene matches: 3. Germline lookup yields CDR1 SGHTA and CDR2 FQGNSA. The CDR3 is 15 residues long.